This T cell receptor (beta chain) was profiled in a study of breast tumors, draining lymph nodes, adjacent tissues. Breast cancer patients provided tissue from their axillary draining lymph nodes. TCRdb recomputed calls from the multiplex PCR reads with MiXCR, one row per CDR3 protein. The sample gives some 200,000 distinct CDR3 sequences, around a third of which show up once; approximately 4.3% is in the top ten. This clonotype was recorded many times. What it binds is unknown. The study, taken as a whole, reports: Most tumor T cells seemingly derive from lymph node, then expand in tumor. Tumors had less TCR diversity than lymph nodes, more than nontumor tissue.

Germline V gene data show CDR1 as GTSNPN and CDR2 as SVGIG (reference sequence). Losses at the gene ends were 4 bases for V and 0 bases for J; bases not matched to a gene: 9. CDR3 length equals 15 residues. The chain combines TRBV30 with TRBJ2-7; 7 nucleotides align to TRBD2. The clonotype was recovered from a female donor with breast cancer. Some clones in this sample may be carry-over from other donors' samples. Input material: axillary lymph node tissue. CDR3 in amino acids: CAWTQGPGGSYEQYF. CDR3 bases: TGTGCCTGGACCCAGGGCCCGGGAGGCTCCTACGAGCAGTACTTC.